Listed here are 32 T cell receptor beta chains from one sample, sequenced in a study of cytomegalovirus exposure and HLA in healthy donors. The primer mix had 60 Vbeta and 13 Jbeta primers. Generated by immunoSEQ multiplex PCR, the TCRdb table keeps only in-frame clones and is missing some. This repertoire shows 83,000 or so clones, roughly four fifths found once; its top ten account for 1.5% to 2%. The sequenced sample consisted of PBMCs. The receptors were sampled from a woman under 40 in good health and CMV-seronegative.

This chain connects TRBV11-1 to TRBJ1-6, with TRBD1 matching over 8 bases. The CDR3 is 16 residues long. V gave up 5 bases and J gave up 7 bases; unmatched junction bases: 10. Germline V gene sequence: CDR1 SGHAT, CDR2 FQDESV (reference sequence). The CDR3 spells CASSPRTGSGNSPLHF. The CDR3 DNA reads TGTGCCAGCAGCCCCCGGACAGGGAGCGGGAATTCACCCCTCCACTTT.

This clone was recorded only once. This chain uses TRBV5-1 with TRBJ2-2, with D perhaps matching TRBD1 (6 bases). The CDR3 totals 15 residues. V lost 4 bases and J 4 bases, leaving 14 bases between the germline ends. Germline values: CDR1 SGHRS, CDR2 YFSETQ. CDR3 sequence: CASSTTTGTTGELFF. The DNA for the CDR3 is TGCGCCAGCAGCACGACGACAGGTACCACCGGGGAGCTGTTTTTT.

V is TRBV2 and J is TRBJ2-7; TRBD1 is a possible D gene (7 bases). The germline V gene encodes CDR1 SNHLY and CDR2 FYNNEI. The V gene lost 5 bases and the J gene lost 2 bases, with 16 bases spanning the gap. This CDR3 region has 15 residues. The CDR3 coding sequence is TGTGCCAGCAGTTCCCAGGGGGGTACGGCCTACGAGCAGTACTTC. Encoded protein: CASSSQGGTAYEQYF.

This clone was observed a few times. The rearrangement links TRBV6-4 to TRBJ1-4, with unresolved D. In germline, CDR1 is MRHNA, CDR2 SNTAGT. Trimming shortened V by 3 bases and J by 5 bases, and 10 bases separated the two germline ends. There are 14 residues in the CDR3. Here the CDR3 DNA reads TGTGCCAGCAGTGAGACGGCGGAGAATGAAAAACTGTTTTTT. Translation: CASSETAENEKLFF.

This clone showed up just a few times. This chain joins TRBV18 and TRBJ2-1; no reliable D call. CDR1 and CDR2 from the germline V gene are KGHSH and LQKENI. This CDR3 contains 13 residues. Trimming stripped 3 bases from V and 6 bases from J, with 9 bases between. CDR3 coding DNA: TGTGCCAGCTCACCCTTAGGAGTCAATGAGCAGTTCTTC. Encoded protein: CASSPLGVNEQFF.

The CDR3 bases are TGTGCCAGTAGTGCGACAGTTAACACTGAAGCTTTCTTT. Amino acid sequence: CASSATVNTEAFF. The chain uses TRBV19 and TRBJ1-1; D may be TRBD1 (5 bases). The CDR3 spans 13 residues. V lost 5 bases and J 2 bases, leaving 9 bases between the germline ends. Germline V gene data show CDR1 as LNHDA and CDR2 as SQIVND (reference sequence).

The rearrangement links TRBV29-1 to TRBJ2-1; D call uncertain. This CDR3 region has 14 residues. Trimming took off 3 bases at V and 0 bases at J, with 9 bases between the two ends. Germline loops: CDR1 SQVTM, CDR2 ANQGSEA. CDR3 DNA: TGCAGCGTTGAGCCTGAGAGCTCCTACAATGAGCAGTTCTTC. Translation gives CSVEPESSYNEQFF.

Details on this clone: Other nucleotide sequences from this sample produce the same CDR3. For the CDR3, the DNA is TGTGCCACCAGCAGACTCACCCCCCGGGGGGAGACCCAGTACTTC. It yields the protein CATSRLTPRGETQYF. This chain joins TRBV15 and TRBJ2-5; D is possibly TRBD2 (6 bases). Germline CDR1 is LNHNV and CDR2 is YYDKDF (reference sequence). The CDR3 spans 15 residues. V was clipped by 2 bases and J by 5 bases, with 15 bases between them.

The chain is built from TRBV19 and TRBJ2-2; 12 bases match TRBD2. This CDR3 spans 17 amino acids. V was pared by 1 base and J by 5 bases, with 5 bases of the junction left unmatched. Germline lookup yields CDR1 LNHDA and CDR2 SQIVND (reference sequence). CDR3 nucleotides: TGTGCCAGTAGTATAGTTGGACTAGCGGGATCAACCGGGGAGCTGTTTTTT. It is translated as CASSIVGLAGSTGELFF.

The chain links TRBV7-8 to TRBJ2-7; D is uncertain. Looked up from germline, CDR1 is SGHVS and CDR2 is FQNEAQ. The CDR3 totals 14 residues. V lost 1 base to trimming and J lost 2 bases, with 9 bases between them. CDR3 sequence reads: CASSLETRTYEQYF. Here the CDR3 DNA reads TGTGCCAGCAGCTTAGAAACGAGGACCTACGAGCAGTACTTC.

The chain employs TRBV6-4 and TRBJ2-2, with TRBD2 matching 8 bases. Trimming removed 0 bases from V and 0 bases from J; junction bases left unmatched: 6. CDR3 length: 18 residues. Germline loops: CDR1 MRHNA, CDR2 SNTAGT. The CDR3 nucleotides are TGTGCCAGCAGTGACTCCCTGCGGGGGGCAGCGAACACCGGGGAGCTGTTTTTT. Translation gives CASSDSLRGAANTGELFF.

The J gene is TRBJ1-1, the V gene TRBV19, with a possible D match to TRBD1 (5 bases). Germline loops: CDR1 LNHDA, CDR2 SQIVND (reference sequence). Trimming removed 7 bases at V and 0 bases at J, with 9 bases between. The length of the CDR3 is 13 residues. The CDR3 DNA sequence: TGTGCCAGTAAGTTCAGGGTGAACACTGAAGCTTTCTTT. Translated: CASKFRVNTEAFF. Together with reference TRBV19 and TRBJ1-1, the CDR3 gives the full variable domain: DGGITQSPKYLFRKEGQNVTLSCEQNLNHDAMYWYRQDPGQGLRLIYYSQIVNDFQKGDIAEGYSVSREKKESFPLTVTSAQKNPTAFYLCASKFRVNTEAFFGQGTRLTVV.

CDR3 bases: TGTGCCGGCGCGGAAAACCGGGAGGGTGAGCAGTTCTTC. Translated: CAGAENREGEQFF. The gene calls are TRBV28 and TRBJ2-1; the match to TRBD2 covers 8 bases. CDR3 length: 13 residues. Unmatched junction bases numbered 12, after V lost 11 bases and J lost 9 bases. CDR1 is MDHEN, CDR2 SYDVKM, per germline.

This clone was counted a few times. The chain uses TRBV28 and TRBJ1-3; D is possibly TRBD1 (6 bases). There are 13 residues in the CDR3. Trimming took 5 bases from V and 8 from J, leaving 13 bases between them. Germline lookup yields CDR1 MDHEN and CDR2 SYDVKM. The CDR3 here is CASSPTGRDTIYF. The CDR3 bases are TGTGCCAGCAGTCCGACAGGCCGGGACACCATATATTTT. Variable domain in full (rest from reference TRBV28 and TRBJ1-3): DVKVTQSSRYLVKRTGEKVFLECVQDMDHENMFWYRQDPGLGLRLIYFSYDVKMKEKGDIPEGYSVSREKKERFSLILESASTNQTSMYLCASSPTGRDTIYFGEGSWLTVV.

This chain connects TRBV11-2 to TRBJ1-2, with 11 nucleotides matching TRBD1. V shed 1 base, J shed 2 bases, and the junction held 0 bases outside the gene matches. This CDR3 is 15 amino acids long. Germline assignment: CDR1 SGHAT and CDR2 FQNNGV. CDR3: CASSLGTGGNYGYTF. In DNA form, the CDR3 reads TGTGCCAGCAGCTTAGGGACAGGGGGCAACTATGGCTACACCTTC.

The chain combines TRBV4-3 with TRBJ2-5; 13 bases are a match to TRBD2. Germline trimming cut 4 bases from V and 5 bases from J; bases unmatched to any gene: 4. The CDR3 is 15 residues long. In germline, CDR1 is LGHNA, CDR2 YSLEER. The CDR3 protein is CASSLGTSGTETQYF. Here the CDR3 DNA reads TGCGCCAGCAGCCTTGGGACTAGCGGGACGGAGACCCAGTACTTC.

The V and J genes are TRBV5-1 and TRBJ1-1; weak D call: TRBD1 (5 bases). Per the germline V gene, CDR1 is SGHRS and CDR2 is YFSETQ. The CDR3 runs 14 residues. V lost 3 bases and J 0 bases, leaving 9 bases between the germline ends. DNA of the CDR3: TGCGCCAGCAGCTCAACCAGGGTGAACACTGAAGCTTTCTTT. Protein sequence: CASSSTRVNTEAFF.

The J gene is TRBJ1-4, the V gene TRBV6-1, with D tentatively TRBD1 (6 bases). The germline gives CDR1 MNHNS, CDR2 SASEGT. The ends were cut back, 6 bases at V and 5 bases at J, with 13 bases in the middle. There are 14 residues in the CDR3. The CDR3 region is CASRMDSLNEKLFF. For the CDR3, the DNA is TGTGCCAGCAGGATGGACAGTCTAAATGAAAAACTGTTTTTT.

The J gene is TRBJ1-2, the V gene TRBV25-1; D is uncertain. The CDR3 loop spans 13 amino acids. Trimming removed 6 bases at V and 5 bases at J, with 13 bases between. Germline loops: CDR1 MGHDK, CDR2 SYGVNS. The CDR3: CASRAGNLYGYTF. For the CDR3, the DNA is TGTGCCAGCAGAGCCGGGAATCTGTATGGCTACACCTTC.

The CDR3 here is CSAKQGNTIYF. CDR3 nucleotide sequence: TGCAGTGCAAAACAGGGTAACACCATATATTTT. V usage is TRBV20-1 and J usage is TRBJ1-3; tentatively, D is TRBD1 (6 bases). The CDR3 is 11 residues long. Germline V gene data show CDR1 as DFQATT and CDR2 as SNEGSKA (reference sequence). Trimming shortened V by 6 bases and J by 7 bases, and 10 bases separated the two germline ends.

The V call is TRBV2, the J call TRBJ2-7; 8 positions agree with TRBD1. Germline CDR1 SNHLY, CDR2 FYNNEI. The CDR3 extends over 13 amino acids. V was clipped by 4 bases and J by 5 bases; unmatched bases: 4. The CDR3 spells CASSGTGNHEQYF. CDR3 in DNA: TGTGCCAGCAGTGGGACAGGGAACCACGAGCAGTACTTC.

The rearrangement links TRBV28 to TRBJ2-7; 9 nucleotides align to TRBD1. J was trimmed by 3 bases and V by 8 bases; bases with no gene match: 14. Germline values: CDR1 MDHEN, CDR2 SYDVKM. The CDR3 consists of 16 residues. The CDR3 reads CASRAPGTGMVYEQYF. The DNA for the CDR3 is TGTGCCAGCCGCGCACCCGGGACAGGGATGGTCTACGAGCAGTACTTC.

This chain links TRBV27 with TRBJ2-5; D possibly uses TRBD1 or TRBD2 (9 bases each). The J call may be mistaken, given a closer DNA end match to TRBJ2-7. From germline, CDR1 is MNHEY and CDR2 SMNVEV (reference sequence). This CDR3 comprises 19 residues. The CDR3 loop is CASSLSRTGEVAGVYEQYF. Written as DNA, the CDR3 is TGTGCCAGCAGTTTATCAAGGACAGGGGAGGTAGCGGGAGTCTACGAGCAGTACTTC.

This sequence joins TRBV30 and TRBJ2-3; 7 bases are a match to TRBD1. V was clipped by 0 bases and J by 1 base; unmatched bases: 4. This CDR3 is built from 15 residues. Germline values: CDR1 GTSNPN, CDR2 SVGIG (reference sequence). This chain's CDR3 is CAWSVLDRGTDTQYF. Written as DNA, the CDR3 is TGTGCCTGGAGTGTACTCGACAGGGGCACAGATACGCAGTATTTT. Drawing the rest from reference TRBV30 and TRBJ2-3, the complete variable domain is SQTIHQWPATLVQPVGSPLSLECTVEGTSNPNLYWYRQAAGRGLQLLFYSVGIGQISSEVPQNLSASRPQDRQFILSSKKLLLSDSGFYLCAWSVLDRGTDTQYFGPGTRLTVL.

This chain uses TRBV11-3 with TRBJ2-5; a possible D gene is TRBD2 (5 bases). Trimming removed 4 bases from V and 2 bases from J, with 11 bases in between. Germline V lookup: CDR1 SGHNT, CDR2 YENEEA. The CDR3 spans 14 residues. CDR3 region: CASSSHSGQETQYF. CDR3 DNA: TGTGCCAGCAGCTCTCACAGCGGTCAAGAGACCCAGTACTTC.

V gene TRBV5-1 combines with J gene TRBJ2-3, with 16 bases that match TRBD2. CDR1 is SGHRS and CDR2 is YFSETQ in the germline V gene. The length of the CDR3 is 16 residues. The V and J ends lost 4 bases and 8 bases, in that order; junction bases with no gene match: 7. CDR3 sequence: CASSPGLAGGRITQYF. CDR3 nucleotide sequence: TGCGCCAGCAGCCCGGGACTAGCGGGAGGGCGGATTACGCAGTATTTT.

The V call is TRBV20-1, the J call TRBJ1-1, with 8 bases lining up with TRBD1. CDR3 size: 10 residues. The germline CDR1 and CDR2 sequences are DFQATT and SNEGSKA (reference sequence). The CDR3 spells CNAGGRLAFF. CDR3 in DNA: TGCAACGCAGGGGGCAGATTGGCTTTCTTT.

This clone was observed a few times. The chain recombines TRBV6-1 with TRBJ2-1; TRBD2 agrees at 15 bases. J was trimmed by 6 bases and V by 5 bases; bases with no gene match: 2. Looked up from germline, CDR1 is MNHNS and CDR2 is SASEGT. The CDR3 sequence is 15 residues long. The CDR3 sequence is CASSSGLAGGNEQFF. The CDR3 DNA reads TGTGCCAGCAGTTCGGGACTAGCGGGAGGCAATGAGCAGTTCTTC.

The V gene is TRBV10-3, the J gene TRBJ1-2, with TRBD1 identical over 12 bases. Trimming removed 3 bases from V and 2 bases from J; junction bases left unmatched: 4. In germline, CDR1 is ENHRY, CDR2 SYGVKD. The CDR3 contains 16 residues. CDR3 nucleotide sequence: TGTGCCATCAGTGATATGGGGACAGGGGGCAACTATGGCTACACCTTC. Amino acids: CAISDMGTGGNYGYTF.

The CDR3 here is CASSLGTGVQETQYF. CDR3 sequence (DNA): TGTGCCAGCAGCTTAGGTACGGGGGTTCAAGAGACCCAGTACTTC. The chain joins TRBV7-9 to TRBJ2-5, with D possibly being TRBD2 (6 bases). CDR1 is SEHNR and CDR2 is FQNEAQ in the germline V gene (reference sequence). This CDR3 is built from 15 residues. V was pared by 1 base and J by 2 bases, with 11 bases between.

The chain recombines TRBV5-4 with TRBJ1-6; perhaps TRBD1 as D (5 bases). The length of the CDR3 is 15 residues. Trimming took off 2 bases at V and 8 bases at J, with 14 bases between the two ends. From germline, CDR1 is SGHNT and CDR2 YYREEE (reference sequence). The CDR3 protein is CASSFKEGAYSPLHF. In DNA form, the CDR3 reads TGTGCCAGCAGCTTCAAAGAAGGGGCCTATTCACCCCTCCACTTT.

The rearrangement links TRBV10-3 to TRBJ1-5; a possible D gene is TRBD1 (6 bases). CDR1 and CDR2 (germline): ENHRY, SYGVKD. CDR3 size: 16 residues. The germline V and J ends were trimmed by 5 bases and 1 base, with 15 bases remaining between them. The CDR3 sequence: CAISQQGRGSNQPQHF. CDR3 sequence (DNA): TGTGCCATCAGTCAGCAGGGGCGGGGGAGCAATCAGCCCCAGCATTTT.